These 29 T cell receptor beta chains were all obtained from the same sample, sequenced in a study of shared clonotypes between healthy human individuals. TCRdb's copy holds only in-frame clones and misses some; the assay was immunoSEQ multiplex PCR. The sample has some 2,400,000 clones; under 97% are singletons. Sequencing used naive CD4+ T cells sorted from blood. Specified subset: CD45RA+ positively selected. These receptor sequences come from a man between 18 and 35 years old in good health.

The V call is TRBV10-3, the J call TRBJ2-5; 10 bases map to TRBD1. Germline V gene sequence: CDR1 ENHRY, CDR2 SYGVKD. The V segment lost 4 bases and the J segment 4 bases; nucleotides outside the gene matches: 3. The CDR3 sequence is 14 residues long. CDR3 in DNA: TGTGCCATCAGTGGGGACAGGGGTGCAGAGACCCAGTACTTC. Amino acid sequence: CAISGDRGAETQYF.

The chain uses TRBV10-3 and TRBJ2-2, with a tentative D call TRBD1 (6 bases). Germline-derived CDR1 and CDR2 are ENHRY and SYGVKD. With 2 bases removed from V and 6 bases from J, the gap between germline ends came to 10 bases. The CDR3 contains 14 residues. This CDR3 is CAISEDRSPGELFF. In DNA form, the CDR3 reads TGTGCCATCAGTGAGGACAGGTCCCCCGGGGAGCTGTTTTTT.

The chain uses TRBV9 and TRBJ2-2; TRBD2 aligns across 7 bases. J gave up 6 bases and V 3 bases, and 5 bases lay outside the gene matches. The CDR3 contains 14 residues. Germline V gives CDR1 SGDLS, CDR2 YYNGEE. The CDR3 is CASSALGGAGELFF. The CDR3 nucleotides read TGTGCCAGCAGCGCCCTGGGGGGGGCCGGGGAGCTGTTTTTT. Supplemented by reference TRBV9 and TRBJ2-2, the full variable domain reads DSGVTQTPKHLITATGQRVTLRCSPRSGDLSVYWYQQSLDQGLQFLIQYYNGEERAKGNILERFSAQQFPDLHSELNLSSLELGDSALYFCASSALGGAGELFFGEGSRLTVL.

The gene calls are TRBV7-6 and TRBJ1-6; D remains unclear. Deletions cut 8 bases from V and 9 bases from J, with 17 bases between. The CDR3 has 14 residues. Germline V gene sequence: CDR1 SGHVS, CDR2 FNYEAQ. The DNA of the CDR3 is TGTGCCAGCGCACGGACGGCCTTAGGTTCACCCCTCCACTTT. It yields the protein CASARTALGSPLHF. The full variable domain, in which reference TRBV7-6 and TRBJ1-6 provide the parts outside the CDR3, is GAGVSQSPRYKVTKRGQDVALRCDPISGHVSLYWYRQALGQGPEFLTYFNYEAQQDKSGLPNDRFSAERPEGSISTLTIQRTEQRDSAMYRCASARTALGSPLHFGNGTRLTVT.

Worth noting for this clone: This specimen includes other DNA sequences encoding the same CDR3. The chain recombines TRBV30 with TRBJ2-1; no clear D. The CDR3 runs 11 residues. Germline CDR1 reads GTSNPN; CDR2 reads SVGIG (reference sequence). The V end lost 1 base, the J end lost 7 bases, and 5 bases lay between the germline ends. The CDR3 coding sequence is TGTGCCTGGAGTGATAGAAATGAGCAGTTCTTC. Amino acid sequence: CAWSDRNEQFF.

The chain has TRBV30 and TRBJ1-2; unclear D gene. This CDR3 has 12 amino acids. Trimming left V 3 bases short and J 4 bases short, with 9 bases between. The germline V gene has CDR1 GTSNPN and CDR2 SVGIG (reference sequence). CDR3 bases: TGTGCCTGGAGGTGGATCGGCTATGGCTACACCTTC. Amino acids: CAWRWIGYGYTF.

J is TRBJ2-2 and V is TRBV6-4, with D unresolved. V gave up 1 base and J gave up 2 bases, with 14 bases separating them. This CDR3 contains 17 residues. Germline V gene data show CDR1 as MRHNA and CDR2 as SNTAGT. The CDR3 spells CASSDYEKTSNTGELFF. CDR3 nucleotide sequence: TGTGCCAGCAGTGACTACGAGAAGACTTCAAACACCGGGGAGCTGTTTTTT.

The CDR3 DNA follows: TGTGCCACCGAGGGGGGGATGCAATCACCCCTCCACTTT. Its protein is CATEGGMQSPLHF. This sequence joins TRBV6-1 and TRBJ1-6, with a possible D match to TRBD1 (6 bases). V lost 10 bases and J lost 10, with 17 bases in between. Germline V gene data show CDR1 as MNHNS and CDR2 as SASEGT. CDR3 length equals 13 residues.

The chain couples TRBV12-5 to TRBJ2-3; 8 nucleotides line up with TRBD2. This CDR3 is 16 amino acids long. The germline V gene has CDR1 LGHNT and CDR2 FRNRAP. V lost 3 bases, J lost 4 bases, and 9 bases stayed unmatched. CDR3: CASGFQLAEGADTQYF. The CDR3 nucleotides are TGTGCTAGTGGTTTCCAACTAGCGGAAGGTGCAGATACGCAGTATTTT.

The genes are TRBV18 and TRBJ1-2, with D maybe TRBD1 (6 bases). The CDR3 runs 18 residues. Germline assignment: CDR1 KGHSH and CDR2 LQKENI. V was cut by 5 bases and J by 4 bases, with 26 bases left in between. CDR3 sequence reads: CASSTGLRAAGLFYGYTF. The CDR3 bases are TGTGCCAGCTCAACAGGGCTTCGGGCCGCGGGTCTTTTCTATGGCTACACCTTC.

The chain employs TRBV19 and TRBJ1-2; D is perhaps TRBD1 (6 bases). Trimming pared 1 base from V and 1 base from J, leaving 10 bases between. CDR3 length equals 15 residues. Germline V CDR1 and CDR2: LNHDA, SQIVND (reference sequence). CDR3 region: CASSIVDRDNYGYTF. As DNA, the CDR3 is TGTGCCAGTAGTATAGTGGACAGAGATAACTATGGCTACACCTTC.

J is TRBJ2-2 and V is TRBV7-2; a weak D match, TRBD1 (6 bases). The CDR3 is 17 amino acids. Deletions cut 3 bases from V and 1 base from J, with 15 bases between. Germline-derived CDR1 and CDR2 are SGHTA and FQGNSA. For the CDR3, the DNA is TGTGCCAGCAGCTTCAGTGACGGGACACGGAACACCGGGGAGCTGTTTTTT. As protein: CASSFSDGTRNTGELFF.

CDR3 region: CASSLETSGKETQYF. The CDR3 DNA follows: TGTGCCAGCAGCTTAGAGACTAGCGGAAAAGAGACCCAGTACTTC. The chain has TRBV7-2 and TRBJ2-5, with 9 bases matching TRBD2. The CDR3 has 15 amino acids. V dropped 1 base and J dropped 3; count of bases not matched to a gene: 3. Germline CDR1 and CDR2: SGHTA and FQGNSA.

A remark on this clone: At the DNA level, this CDR3 is encoded by other sequences in the same sample as well. V usage is TRBV27 and J usage is TRBJ2-7; maybe TRBD2 (5 bases). The germline CDR1 and CDR2 sequences are MNHEY and SMNVEV (reference sequence). V was trimmed by 4 bases and J by 2 bases, leaving 9 bases between them. This CDR3 comprises 13 residues. CDR3 nucleotide sequence: TGTGCCAGCAGTTCCGGACTGGCCTACGAGCAGTACTTC. Its translation: CASSSGLAYEQYF.

This sequence joins TRBV19 and TRBJ1-2; D is undetermined. Per the germline V gene, CDR1 is LNHDA and CDR2 is SQIVND (reference sequence). V was shortened by 9 bases and J by 2 bases, with 10 bases between the two germline ends. CDR3 size: 12 residues. CDR3 loop: CASRPANYGYTF. CDR3 coding DNA: TGTGCCAGCCGGCCAGCAAACTATGGCTACACCTTC. Combining the CDR3 with reference TRBV19 and TRBJ1-2 gives the whole variable domain DGGITQSPKYLFRKEGQNVTLSCEQNLNHDAMYWYRQDPGQGLRLIYYSQIVNDFQKGDIAEGYSVSREKKESFPLTVTSAQKNPTAFYLCASRPANYGYTFGSGTRLTVV.

The chain employs TRBV4-1 and TRBJ2-7; D is undetermined. V was cut by 4 bases and J by 2 bases, with 15 bases left in between. This CDR3 region has 15 residues. Per germline, CDR1 MGHRA and CDR2 YSYEKL. The CDR3 nucleotides are TGCGCCAGCAGCCCGTCCCCCCGGCAAACCTACGAGCAGTACTTC. Its translation is CASSPSPRQTYEQYF.

The rearrangement uses TRBV10-2 and TRBJ1-5; possible D gene TRBD1, 6 bases. This CDR3 spans 14 amino acids. V gave up 10 bases and J gave up 2 bases, with 15 bases separating them. CDR1 and CDR2 from the germline V gene are WSHSY and SAAADI. The CDR3 region is CATTQGRGNQPQHF. CDR3 sequence (DNA): TGCGCCACTACGCAGGGGCGAGGCAATCAGCCCCAGCATTTT.

This chain connects TRBV6-5 to TRBJ1-2; D ambiguous. Looked up from germline, CDR1 is MNHEY and CDR2 is SVGAGI. This CDR3 comprises 13 residues. Trimming removed 2 bases at V and 7 bases at J, with 11 bases between. CDR3 DNA sequence: TGTGCCAGCAGTTACCGGTCCGAGGGTGGCTACACCTTC. It yields the protein CASSYRSEGGYTF.

The rearrangement links TRBV19 to TRBJ2-1; 8 positions match TRBD2. V was pared by 4 bases and J by 7 bases, with 3 bases of the junction left unmatched. The germline V gene has CDR1 LNHDA and CDR2 SQIVND (reference sequence). The length of the CDR3 is 13 residues. The CDR3 sequence is CASSNGGRNEQFF. The CDR3 DNA is TGTGCCAGTAGTAACGGCGGGAGGAATGAGCAGTTCTTC.

V gene TRBV10-3 combines with J gene TRBJ2-7; tentatively, D is TRBD1 or TRBD2 (5 bases each). V was shortened by 7 bases and J by 0 bases, with 16 bases between the two germline ends. From germline, CDR1 is ENHRY and CDR2 SYGVKD. This CDR3 has 15 residues. This CDR3 is CAIKTDSTSSYEQYF. In DNA, the CDR3 is TGTGCCATCAAGACCGACAGCACTAGCTCCTACGAGCAGTACTTC.

The CDR3 nucleotides are TGTGCCAGCATCCCGAGGGGGCTTAACACCGGGGAGCTGTTTTTT. The encoded protein is CASIPRGLNTGELFF. The chain combines TRBV11-2 with TRBJ2-2, with 7 bases fitting TRBD1. Trimming took 7 bases from V and 2 from J; bases not matched to a gene: 7. The germline V gene has CDR1 SGHAT and CDR2 FQNNGV. CDR3 length: 15 amino acids.

The chain recombines TRBV19 with TRBJ1-6, with D unresolved. The CDR3 runs to 14 residues. The V gene's germline CDR1 is LNHDA and CDR2 SQIVND (reference sequence). V lost 2 bases, J lost 8 bases, and 10 bases lay in between. CDR3: CASSILWLDSPLHF. Here the CDR3 DNA reads TGTGCCAGTAGTATACTTTGGCTGGATTCACCCCTCCACTTT.

The rearrangement links TRBV2 to TRBJ2-3; 9 bases fit TRBD1. The CDR3 is 15 amino acids. Germline loops: CDR1 SNHLY, CDR2 FYNNEI. Trimming cost V 6 bases and J 0 bases; bases outside gene matches: 4. CDR3 sequence reads: CASRLGTGSTDTQYF. The CDR3 bases are TGTGCCAGCAGGCTCGGGACAGGGAGCACAGATACGCAGTATTTT.

J is TRBJ1-3 and V is TRBV29-1; D not resolved. The V end was cut by 6 bases, the J end by 0 bases, with 9 bases between. Germline CDR1 is SQVTM and CDR2 is ANQGSEA. CDR3 length: 13 amino acids. CDR3 sequence reads: CSVAESSGNTIYF. DNA of the CDR3: TGCAGCGTGGCGGAGAGCTCTGGAAACACCATATATTTT.

The CDR3 DNA reads as TGTGCCCGGGGCGGGACAGGGGGAAATTCACCCCTCCACTTT. This translates into CARGGTGGNSPLHF. This chain links TRBV30 with TRBJ1-6; 11 bases fit TRBD1. The CDR3 has 14 residues. Trimming at V came to 8 bases and at J to 7 bases, leaving 7 bases not matched to a gene. Germline V gene lookup returns CDR1 GTSNPN and CDR2 SVGIG (reference sequence).

The chain is built from TRBV9 and TRBJ1-1; D is unclear. The V gene lost 4 bases and the J gene lost 2 bases, with 12 bases spanning the gap. CDR1 and CDR2 from the germline V gene are SGDLS and YYNGEE. This CDR3 contains 14 residues. The CDR3 nucleotides read TGTGCCAGCAGCCCACCGACTGTAAACACTGAAGCTTTCTTT. Translating it yields CASSPPTVNTEAFF.

The chain employs TRBV6-5 and TRBJ2-7; tentatively, D is TRBD2 (5 bases). Germline loops: CDR1 MNHEY, CDR2 SVGAGI. The V gene lost 2 bases and the J gene lost 4 bases, with 12 bases spanning the gap. CDR3 length: 14 residues. The CDR3 is CASSYRRRDYEQYF. CDR3 coding DNA: TGTGCCAGCAGTTACCGACGCCGGGATTACGAGCAGTACTTC.

V and J are TRBV19 and TRBJ2-7, with D hard to call. Between the trimmed V and J ends, which lost 5 bases and 4 bases, there was a span of 15 bases. The CDR3 covers 14 residues. CDR1 is LNHDA, CDR2 SQIVND, per germline (reference sequence). CDR3 nucleotide sequence: TGTGCCAGTAGTGATAGGACCCCCTCGTACGAGCAGTACTTC. Translated, it gives CASSDRTPSYEQYF.

The chain recombines TRBV2 with TRBJ1-5; perhaps TRBD1 as D (5 bases). CDR1 SNHLY and CDR2 FYNNEI come from the germline V gene. The V end was cut by 4 bases, the J end by 3 bases, with 13 bases between. The CDR3 sequence is 15 residues long. CDR3 in DNA: TGTGCCAGCAGTGGGGACGGACGGGTCAATCAGCCCCAGCATTTT. The encoded protein is CASSGDGRVNQPQHF.